This T cell receptor (beta chain) came from a study of T cells in localized non-small cell lung cancer. Study-wide results and limits: Longer overall survival associated with higher blood T cell density; shorter survival with higher adjacent-lung clonality. Tumor samples were not multi-region, leaving intratumor heterogeneity unexcluded. Paired adjacent lung recovered a median around 60 of the top 100 tumor clones. T cell clonality was highest in uninvolved adjacent lung, above tumor.

Worth noting for this clone: The target antigen is unknown.

This CDR3 is 13 amino acids long. Deletions cut 8 bases from V and 0 bases from J, with 7 bases between. Germline V gives CDR1 LNHDA, CDR2 SQIVND (reference sequence). Generated by immunoSEQ multiplex PCR, the TCRdb table keeps only in-frame clones and is missing some. The table lists tens of thousands of clones, about 90% of them singletons. The input for sequencing was peripheral blood, taken before any cancer treatment. This sequence joins TRBV19 and TRBJ2-2; D unclear. The receptor was isolated from a female donor older than 55 with stage I squamous cell lung carcinoma. In DNA, the CDR3 is TGTGCCAGTGGGGTAACGAACACCGGGGAGCTGTTTTTT. Translating gives CASGVTNTGELFF.